This T cell receptor beta chain appears in the sequencing data of a study of OX40 agonist ivuxolimab in advanced cancers. Peripheral blood came from all dose cohorts at three timepoints. The CDR3 spans 15 residues. The V gene's germline CDR1 is SGHNT and CDR2 YYREEE (reference sequence). V lost 0 bases, J lost 6 bases, and 13 bases lay in between. Worth noting for this clone: No antigen is known for it.

Study outcomes and limitations: Part of the nonresponder group also had normalized T-cell clonal expansion that was low. Expanded peripheral T cells had an undetermined antigen specificity. There were, on average, more expanded clones in CD8+ T cells than in CD4+.

The protocol was immunoSEQ multiplex PCR, while the TCRdb copy is restricted to in-frame clones and leaves out a portion. The sample has 75,000 to 100,000 clones, 92% seen once. J is TRBJ2-1 and V is TRBV5-4; D possibly corresponds to TRBD1 (6 bases). The starting material was CD4+ or CD8+ T cells sorted from blood, obtained in a trial of the OX40 agonist ivuxolimab. The source is an adult with an advanced solid tumor such as melanoma, head and neck, liver or kidney cancer. The chain's CDR3 is CASSLGGGSINEQFF. For the CDR3, the DNA is TGTGCCAGCAGCTTGGGTGGGGGCTCCATCAATGAGCAGTTCTTC.